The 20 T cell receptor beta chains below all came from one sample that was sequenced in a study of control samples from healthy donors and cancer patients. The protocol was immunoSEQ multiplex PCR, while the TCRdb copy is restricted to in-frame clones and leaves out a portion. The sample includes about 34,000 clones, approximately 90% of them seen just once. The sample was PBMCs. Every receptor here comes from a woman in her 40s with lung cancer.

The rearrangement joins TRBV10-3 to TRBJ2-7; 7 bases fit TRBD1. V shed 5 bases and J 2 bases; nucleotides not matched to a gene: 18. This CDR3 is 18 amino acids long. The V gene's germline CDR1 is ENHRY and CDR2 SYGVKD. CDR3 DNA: TGTGCCATCAGTTCCGACCCCCGTTCGGGACAGTTGACCTACGAGCAGTACTTC. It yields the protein CAISSDPRSGQLTYEQYF.

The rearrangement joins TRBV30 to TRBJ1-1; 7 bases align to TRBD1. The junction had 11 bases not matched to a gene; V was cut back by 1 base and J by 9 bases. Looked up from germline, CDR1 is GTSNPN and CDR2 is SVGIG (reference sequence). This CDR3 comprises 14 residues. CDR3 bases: TGTGCCTGGAGTGCCGACAGGGCCTCTCCCAAAGCTTTCTTT. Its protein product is CAWSADRASPKAFF.

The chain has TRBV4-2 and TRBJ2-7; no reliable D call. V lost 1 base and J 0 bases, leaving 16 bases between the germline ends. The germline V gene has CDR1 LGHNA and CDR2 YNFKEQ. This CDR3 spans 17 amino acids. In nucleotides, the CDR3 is TGTGCCAGCAGCCAAGTGGCCCCGGGCTTCAGCTCCTACGAGCAGTACTTC. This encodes CASSQVAPGFSSYEQYF.

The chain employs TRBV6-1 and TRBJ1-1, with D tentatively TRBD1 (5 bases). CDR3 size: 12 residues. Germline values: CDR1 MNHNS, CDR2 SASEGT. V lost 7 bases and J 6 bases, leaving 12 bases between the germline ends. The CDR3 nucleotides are TGTGCCAGCACCACGGGGGGTGCTGAAGCTTTCTTT. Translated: CASTTGGAEAFF.

The CDR3 DNA reads TGTGCCATCAGTGAGGGTCAGCGCCCCCAGCATTTT. Translating gives CAISEGQRPQHF. The J gene is TRBJ1-5, the V gene TRBV10-3; D is ambiguous. This CDR3 spans 12 amino acids. Germline V gene lookup returns CDR1 ENHRY and CDR2 SYGVKD. V was clipped by 2 bases and J by 10 bases, with 9 bases between them.

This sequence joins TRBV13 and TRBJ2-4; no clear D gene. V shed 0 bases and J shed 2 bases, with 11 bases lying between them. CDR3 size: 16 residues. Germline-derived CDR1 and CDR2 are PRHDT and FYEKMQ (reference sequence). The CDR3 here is CASSLGVSSPKNIQYF. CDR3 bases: TGTGCCAGCAGCTTAGGGGTTTCCTCCCCCAAAAACATTCAGTACTTC.

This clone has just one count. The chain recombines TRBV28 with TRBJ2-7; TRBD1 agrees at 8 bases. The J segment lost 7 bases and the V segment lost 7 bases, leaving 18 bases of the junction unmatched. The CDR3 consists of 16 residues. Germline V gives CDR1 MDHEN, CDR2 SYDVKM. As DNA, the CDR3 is TGTGCCAGCACCCGACAGGGGAAGGGCCTCTCGGTTGAGCAGTACTTC. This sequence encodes CASTRQGKGLSVEQYF.

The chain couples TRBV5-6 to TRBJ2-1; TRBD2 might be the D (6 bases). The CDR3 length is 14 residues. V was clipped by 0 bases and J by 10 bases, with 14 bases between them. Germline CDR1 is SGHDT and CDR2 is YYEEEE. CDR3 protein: CASSLVAGTWEQFF. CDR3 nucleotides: TGTGCCAGCAGCTTGGTTGCGGGGACTTGGGAGCAGTTCTTC.

CDR3 loop: CSVELGGHGYTF. CDR3 nucleotide sequence: TGCAGCGTTGAACTAGGGGGACATGGCTACACCTTC. This sequence joins TRBV29-1 and TRBJ1-2, with D possibly being TRBD1 (6 bases). The CDR3 covers 12 residues. The germline V gene has CDR1 SQVTM and CDR2 ANQGSEA. V lost 2 bases, J lost 6 bases, and 10 bases lay in between.

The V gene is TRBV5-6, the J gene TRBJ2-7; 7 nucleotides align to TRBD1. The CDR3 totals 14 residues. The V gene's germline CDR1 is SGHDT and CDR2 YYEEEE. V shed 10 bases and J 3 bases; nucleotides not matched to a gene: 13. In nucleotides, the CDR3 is TGTGCCTCAAGCAGTGAGGGGGCCCTCTACGAGCAGTACTTC. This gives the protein CASSSEGALYEQYF.

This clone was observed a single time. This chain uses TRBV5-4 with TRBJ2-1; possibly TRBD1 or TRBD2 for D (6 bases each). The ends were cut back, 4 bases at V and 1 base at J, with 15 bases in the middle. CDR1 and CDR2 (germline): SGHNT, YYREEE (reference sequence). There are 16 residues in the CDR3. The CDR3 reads CASSVGGRASYNEQFF. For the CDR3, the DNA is TGTGCCAGCAGCGTGGGGGGCAGGGCGTCCTACAATGAGCAGTTCTTC.

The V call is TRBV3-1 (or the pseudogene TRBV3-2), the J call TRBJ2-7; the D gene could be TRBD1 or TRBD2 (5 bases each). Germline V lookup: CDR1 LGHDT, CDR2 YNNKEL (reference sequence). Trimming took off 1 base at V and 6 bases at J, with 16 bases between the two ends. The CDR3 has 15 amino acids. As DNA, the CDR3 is TGTGCCAGCAGCCAAGCGCCCGGGGCCGGTACCGAGCAGTACTTC. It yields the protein CASSQAPGAGTEQYF.

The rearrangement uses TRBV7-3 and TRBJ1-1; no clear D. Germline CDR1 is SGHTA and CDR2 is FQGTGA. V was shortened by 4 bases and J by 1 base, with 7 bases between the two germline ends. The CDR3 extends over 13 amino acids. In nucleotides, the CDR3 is TGTGCCAGCAGCTACGCAGAGAACACTGAAGCTTTCTTT. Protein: CASSYAENTEAFF.

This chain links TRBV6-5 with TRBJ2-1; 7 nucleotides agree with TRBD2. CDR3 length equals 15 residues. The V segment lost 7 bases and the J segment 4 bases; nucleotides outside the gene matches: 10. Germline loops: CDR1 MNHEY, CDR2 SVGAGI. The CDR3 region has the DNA TGTGCCAGCATTCAAACGGCGGGGGAATACAATGAGCAGTTCTTC. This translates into CASIQTAGEYNEQFF.

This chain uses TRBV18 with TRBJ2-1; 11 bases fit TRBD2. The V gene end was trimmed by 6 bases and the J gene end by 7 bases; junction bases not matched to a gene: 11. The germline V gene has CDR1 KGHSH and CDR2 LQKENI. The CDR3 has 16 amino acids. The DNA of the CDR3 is TGTGCCAGCTCGCGCACCAATAGCGGGGGGGCGAATGAGCAGTTCTTC. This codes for CASSRTNSGGANEQFF.

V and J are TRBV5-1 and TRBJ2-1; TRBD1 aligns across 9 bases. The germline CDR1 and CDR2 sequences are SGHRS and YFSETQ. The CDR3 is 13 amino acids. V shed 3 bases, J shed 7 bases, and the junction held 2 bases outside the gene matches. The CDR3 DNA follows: TGCGCCAGCAGCTCCGGGACAGGGAATGAGCAGTTCTTC. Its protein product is CASSSGTGNEQFF.

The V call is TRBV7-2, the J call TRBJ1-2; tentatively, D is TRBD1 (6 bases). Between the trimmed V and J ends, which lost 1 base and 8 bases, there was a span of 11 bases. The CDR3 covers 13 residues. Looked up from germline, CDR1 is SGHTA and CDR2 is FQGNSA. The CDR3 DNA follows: TGTGCCAGCAGCTTAGACAGGGTTTACGGCTACACCTTC. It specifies CASSLDRVYGYTF.

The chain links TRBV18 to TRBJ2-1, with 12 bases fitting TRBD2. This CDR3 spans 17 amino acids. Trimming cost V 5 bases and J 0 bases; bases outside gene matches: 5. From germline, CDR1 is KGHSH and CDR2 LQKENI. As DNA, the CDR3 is TGTGCCAGCTCAAAGGCTAGCGGGGGGGCCTCCTACAATGAGCAGTTCTTC. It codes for CASSKASGGASYNEQFF. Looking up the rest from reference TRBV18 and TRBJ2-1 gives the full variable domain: NAGVMQNPRHLVRRRGQEARLRCSPMKGHSHVYWYRQLPEEGLKFMVYLQKENIIDESGMPKERFSAEFPKEGPSILRIQQVVRGDSAAYFCASSKASGGASYNEQFFGPGTRLTVL.

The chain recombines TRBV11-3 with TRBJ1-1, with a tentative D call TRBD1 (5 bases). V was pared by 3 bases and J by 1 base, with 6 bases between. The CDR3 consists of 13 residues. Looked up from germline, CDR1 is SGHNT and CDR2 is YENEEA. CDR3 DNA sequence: TGTGCCAGCAGCTTTACAGGGAACACTGAAGCTTTCTTT. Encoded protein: CASSFTGNTEAFF.

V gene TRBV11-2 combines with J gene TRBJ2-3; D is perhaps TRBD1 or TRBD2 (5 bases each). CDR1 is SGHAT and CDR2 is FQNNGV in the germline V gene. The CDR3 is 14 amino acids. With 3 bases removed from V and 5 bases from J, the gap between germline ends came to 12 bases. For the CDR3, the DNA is TGTGCCAGCAGCTTCCCGGGGCCGCAAGATACGCAGTATTTT. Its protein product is CASSFPGPQDTQYF. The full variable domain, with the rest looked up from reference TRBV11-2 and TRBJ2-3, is EAGVAQSPRYKIIEKRQSVAFWCNPISGHATLYWYQQILGQGPKLLIQFQNNGVVDDSQLPKDRFSAERLKGVDSTLKIQPAKLEDSAVYLCASSFPGPQDTQYFGPGTRLTVL.